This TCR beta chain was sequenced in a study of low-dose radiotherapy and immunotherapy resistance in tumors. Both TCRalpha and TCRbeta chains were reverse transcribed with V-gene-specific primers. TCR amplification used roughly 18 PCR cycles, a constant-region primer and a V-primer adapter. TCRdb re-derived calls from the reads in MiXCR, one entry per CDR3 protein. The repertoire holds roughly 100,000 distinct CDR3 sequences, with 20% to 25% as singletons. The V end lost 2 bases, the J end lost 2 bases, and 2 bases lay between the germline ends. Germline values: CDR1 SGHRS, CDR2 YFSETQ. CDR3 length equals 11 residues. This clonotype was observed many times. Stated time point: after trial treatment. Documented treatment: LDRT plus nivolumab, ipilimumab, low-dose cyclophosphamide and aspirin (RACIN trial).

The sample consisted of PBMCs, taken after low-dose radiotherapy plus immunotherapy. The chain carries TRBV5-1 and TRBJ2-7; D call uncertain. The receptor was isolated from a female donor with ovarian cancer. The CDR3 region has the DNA TGCGCCAGCAGCTTTGCCTACGAGCAGTACTTC. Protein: CASSFAYEQYF.